Listed below are T cell receptor beta chains from one sample, sequenced in a study of brain T cells in children with intractable seizures. Profiled with immunoSEQ multiplex PCR; TCRdb holds only in-frame clones, not every one. Of 300,000 to 400,000 clones in the sample, 93% are singletons; the top ten hold 5.7%. The material was peripheral blood, obtained approximately 5 months after surgery. The receptor source for this set is a boy less than two years old with tuberous sclerosis and intractable seizures. Each CDR3 is given with its conserved first and last residue. Fields, in order: J gene, D gene, clone size, V gene, CDR3 DNA, CDR3 protein. The D gene is left open where the match is weak. The size field is filled for only some rows; it gives once, few, many or a size class.

j_call: TRBJ2-1
d_call: TRBD2
clone_size: .
v_call: TRBV7-8
cdr3_nt: TGTGCCAGCAGCTTCGGACTAGCGGGAGGTTATGAGCAGTTCTTC
cdr3_aa: CASSFGLAGGYEQFF

j_call: TRBJ2-7
d_call: TRBD1
clone_size: once
v_call: TRBV29-1
cdr3_nt: TGCAGCGTTGATCTCCGGACAGGGGCTGCCTACGAGCAGTACTTC
cdr3_aa: CSVDLRTGAAYEQYF

j_call: TRBJ2-3
d_call: .
clone_size: .
v_call: TRBV6-5
cdr3_nt: TGTGCCAGCATTCTTAACGGGGTGGGCACAGATACGCAGTATTTT
cdr3_aa: CASILNGVGTDTQYF

j_call: TRBJ1-5
d_call: .
clone_size: .
v_call: TRBV6-5
cdr3_nt: TGTGCCAGCCGCCCCGGGACACCCCATCAGCCCCAGCATTTT
cdr3_aa: CASRPGTPHQPQHF

j_call: TRBJ1-2
d_call: .
clone_size: .
v_call: TRBV10-3
cdr3_nt: TGTGCCATCAGTGAGTATACGGGGAACTATGGCTACACCTTC
cdr3_aa: CAISEYTGNYGYTF

j_call: TRBJ2-3
d_call: .
clone_size: .
v_call: TRBV6-6
cdr3_nt: TGTGCCAGCAGCCGCGTTTCTGGCAGCACAGATACGCAGTATTTT
cdr3_aa: CASSRVSGSTDTQYF

j_call: TRBJ1-1
d_call: .
clone_size: .
v_call: TRBV4-2
cdr3_nt: TGTGCCAGCAGCAAAGTCGGGGGGATAATCACTGAAGCTTTCTTT
cdr3_aa: CASSKVGGIITEAFF

j_call: TRBJ2-7
d_call: TRBD2
clone_size: .
v_call: TRBV7-8
cdr3_nt: TGTGCCAGCAGTACTAGCGGGAAACCCTACGAGCAGTACTTC
cdr3_aa: CASSTSGKPYEQYF

j_call: TRBJ2-7
d_call: TRBD2
clone_size: once
v_call: TRBV4-1
cdr3_nt: TGCGCCAGCAGCCCATCAGCGGGGAGTACCTACGAGCAGTACTTC
cdr3_aa: CASSPSAGSTYEQYF

j_call: TRBJ1-5
d_call: TRBD1
clone_size: .
v_call: TRBV6-5
cdr3_nt: TGTGCCAGCACCATCGGACAGGGAGGTCAGCCCCAGCATTTT
cdr3_aa: CASTIGQGGQPQHF

j_call: TRBJ2-2
d_call: TRBD2
clone_size: .
v_call: TRBV7-8
cdr3_nt: TGTGCCAGCAGCCCGAGGACTAGCGGGGCGAACACCGGGGAGCTGTTTTTT
cdr3_aa: CASSPRTSGANTGELFF

j_call: TRBJ2-7
d_call: .
clone_size: .
v_call: TRBV30
cdr3_nt: TGTGCCTGGAGTGTATTGGGTAGCGTGAAATACGAGCAGTACTTC
cdr3_aa: CAWSVLGSVKYEQYF

j_call: TRBJ2-1
d_call: TRBD1
clone_size: .
v_call: TRBV7-2
cdr3_nt: TGTGCCAGCAGCACGCGCAGGGGGAATGAGCAGTTCTTC
cdr3_aa: CASSTRRGNEQFF

j_call: TRBJ1-1
d_call: .
clone_size: .
v_call: TRBV7-9
cdr3_nt: TGTGCCAGCAGGGGGAGAGATCTCACAGAGAACACTGAAGCTTTCTTT
cdr3_aa: CASRGRDLTENTEAFF

j_call: TRBJ2-6
d_call: .
clone_size: .
v_call: TRBV9
cdr3_nt: TGTGCCAGCAGCGCTCTTCAGGGTGCTGGGGCCAACGTCCTGACTTTC
cdr3_aa: CASSALQGAGANVLTF

j_call: TRBJ2-5
d_call: .
clone_size: .
v_call: TRBV3-1/TRBV3-2
cdr3_nt: TGTGCCAGCAGCCCCCCGACGGGGGTAGAGACCCAGTACTTC
cdr3_aa: CASSPPTGVETQYF

j_call: TRBJ2-2
d_call: .
clone_size: .
v_call: TRBV30
cdr3_nt: TGTGCCTGGAGATTGTGGGGGGGGGAGCTGTTTTTT
cdr3_aa: CAWRLWGGELFF

j_call: TRBJ1-4
d_call: TRBD1
clone_size: .
v_call: TRBV11-3
cdr3_nt: TGTGCCAGCAGCTTAGATTACGGGGACAGGGCAACTAATGAAAAACTGTTTTTT
cdr3_aa: CASSLDYGDRATNEKLFF

j_call: TRBJ1-3
d_call: .
clone_size: .
v_call: TRBV5-6
cdr3_nt: TGTGCCAGCAGCCGTCTCGGGACCCCGCAACGAAACACCATATATTTT
cdr3_aa: CASSRLGTPQRNTIYF

j_call: TRBJ2-7
d_call: .
clone_size: .
v_call: TRBV15
cdr3_nt: TGTGCCACCAGCAGAGGGGGACTCTACCTTTACGAGCAGTACTTC
cdr3_aa: CATSRGGLYLYEQYF

j_call: TRBJ2-7
d_call: .
clone_size: .
v_call: TRBV6-2/TRBV6-3
cdr3_nt: TGTGCCAGCAGTCCGGGACTGAGCTCCTACGAGCAGTACTTC
cdr3_aa: CASSPGLSSYEQYF

j_call: TRBJ1-1
d_call: TRBD1
clone_size: .
v_call: TRBV2
cdr3_nt: TGTGCCAGCGTTAGGGGACAGGCGAACACTGAAGCTTTCTTT
cdr3_aa: CASVRGQANTEAFF

j_call: TRBJ2-3
d_call: TRBD2
clone_size: .
v_call: TRBV7-9
cdr3_nt: TGTGCCAGCAGCGAGTTACTAGCGGGCCACACAGATACGCAGTATTTT
cdr3_aa: CASSELLAGHTDTQYF

j_call: TRBJ2-3
d_call: TRBD2
clone_size: .
v_call: TRBV11-2
cdr3_nt: TGTGCCAGCAGCTTAGGGGCTAGCGGGAGCCGAGGCACAGATACGCAGTATTTT
cdr3_aa: CASSLGASGSRGTDTQYF

j_call: TRBJ1-2
d_call: .
clone_size: .
v_call: TRBV5-1
cdr3_nt: TGCGCCAGCAGCTTCCAGGGAAGCTGGGGCTACACCTTC
cdr3_aa: CASSFQGSWGYTF

j_call: TRBJ2-3
d_call: TRBD2
clone_size: .
v_call: TRBV7-3
cdr3_nt: TGTGCCAGCAGCTCGGGGACTAGCGGATCCCCAGATACGCAGTATTTT
cdr3_aa: CASSSGTSGSPDTQYF

j_call: TRBJ1-5
d_call: .
clone_size: .
v_call: TRBV10-2
cdr3_nt: TGCGCCAGCAGTGAGCCCGGGGGCAATCAGCCCCAGCATTTT
cdr3_aa: CASSEPGGNQPQHF

j_call: TRBJ1-1
d_call: .
clone_size: .
v_call: TRBV6-5
cdr3_nt: TGTGCCAGCAGCCGAGGTCGAAACACTGAAGCTTTCTTT
cdr3_aa: CASSRGRNTEAFF

j_call: TRBJ2-7
d_call: .
clone_size: .
v_call: TRBV6-1
cdr3_nt: TGTGCCAGCAGTGAAAAGGTTTTCTCCTACGAGCAGTACTTC
cdr3_aa: CASSEKVFSYEQYF

j_call: TRBJ1-1
d_call: .
clone_size: .
v_call: TRBV7-9
cdr3_nt: TGTGCCAGCAGCTTATTCCCGGAAGACACTGAAGCTTTCTTT
cdr3_aa: CASSLFPEDTEAFF

j_call: TRBJ1-6
d_call: .
clone_size: .
v_call: TRBV30
cdr3_nt: TGTGCCTGGAGTAATGGGGCTTTGGGTTCACCCCTCCACTTT
cdr3_aa: CAWSNGALGSPLHF

j_call: TRBJ2-7
d_call: .
clone_size: .
v_call: TRBV28
cdr3_nt: TGTGCCAGCAGCTCCCGACAGGTCTCCTACGAGCAGTACTTC
cdr3_aa: CASSSRQVSYEQYF

j_call: TRBJ1-1
d_call: TRBD1
clone_size: .
v_call: TRBV14
cdr3_nt: TGTGCCAGCAGCCACAGGACAGGGGATCCTGAAGCTTTCTTT
cdr3_aa: CASSHRTGDPEAFF

j_call: TRBJ2-7
d_call: TRBD1
clone_size: .
v_call: TRBV29-1
cdr3_nt: TGCAGCGGCAGACAGGGGTACGAGCAGTACTTC
cdr3_aa: CSGRQGYEQYF

j_call: TRBJ2-3
d_call: TRBD2
clone_size: .
v_call: TRBV7-3
cdr3_nt: TGTGCCAGCAGCTTACGGCCTAGCGGGAGGGCCGAGGTTTCACGTAGCACAGATACGCAGTATTTT
cdr3_aa: CASSLRPSGRAEVSRSTDTQYF